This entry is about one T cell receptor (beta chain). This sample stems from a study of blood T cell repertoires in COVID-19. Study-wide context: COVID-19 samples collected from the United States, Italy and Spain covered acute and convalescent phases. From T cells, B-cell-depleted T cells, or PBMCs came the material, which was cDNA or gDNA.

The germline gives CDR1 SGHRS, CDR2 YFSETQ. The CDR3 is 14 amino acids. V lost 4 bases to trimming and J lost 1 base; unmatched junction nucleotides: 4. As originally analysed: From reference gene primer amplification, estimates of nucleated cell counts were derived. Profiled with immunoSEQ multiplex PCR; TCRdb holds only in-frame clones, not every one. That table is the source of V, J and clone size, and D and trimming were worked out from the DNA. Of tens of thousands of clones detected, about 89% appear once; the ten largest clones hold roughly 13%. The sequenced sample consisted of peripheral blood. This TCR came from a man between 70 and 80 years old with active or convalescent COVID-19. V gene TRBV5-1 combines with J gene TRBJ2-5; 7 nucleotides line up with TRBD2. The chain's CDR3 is CASSISSGQETQYF. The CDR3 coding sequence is TGCGCCAGCAGCATTTCTAGCGGCCAAGAGACCCAGTACTTC.